These 31 T cell receptor beta chains originate from one sample sequenced in a study of T cells after yellow fever vaccination. Each CDR3 protein gets one entry after TCRdb re-called the 5' RACE reads with MiXCR. The repertoire holds 610,000 or so distinct CDR3 sequences, 9% to 15% seen once, with more than 13% in the top ten. The specimen comprised PBMCs, sampled on the day of the yellow fever booster vaccination. The receptor source for this set is a man aged 25-40 years who received the YFV17D yellow fever vaccine.

This clonotype was detected only a few times. The CDR3 is CASSRPSGTQYF. DNA of the CDR3: TGTGCCAGCAGCCGCCCCTCGGGTACGCAGTATTTT. The chain uses TRBV11-2 and TRBJ2-3; D is undetermined. Germline V CDR1 and CDR2: SGHAT, FQNNGV. V shed 5 bases and J shed 8 bases, with 11 bases lying between them. The CDR3 has 12 amino acids.

The gene calls are TRBV6-2 or TRBV6-3 and TRBJ2-5; 9 bases map to TRBD1. CDR3 size: 15 residues. CDR1 is MNHEY and CDR2 is SVGEGT in the germline V gene. V shed 6 bases, J shed 5 bases, and the junction held 10 bases outside the gene matches. The CDR3 nucleotides read TGTGCCAGCAGCAAGACAGGGGGGGGTCGGGAGACCCAGTACTTC. Translating gives CASSKTGGGRETQYF.

This clonotype has a handful of counts. The V and J genes are TRBV7-2 and TRBJ2-1; TRBD2 agrees at 12 bases. The CDR3 runs to 15 residues. Trimming at V came to 5 bases and at J to 8 bases, leaving 7 bases not matched to a gene. CDR1 SGHTA and CDR2 FQGNSA come from the germline V gene. This CDR3 reads CASSIASGRAHEQFF. CDR3 nucleotide sequence: TGTGCCAGCAGCATCGCTAGCGGGAGGGCCCATGAGCAGTTCTTC.

The gene calls are TRBV5-1 and TRBJ2-4; D unclear. The length of the CDR3 is 14 residues. Germline V CDR1 and CDR2: SGHRS, YFSETQ. With 4 bases removed from V and 0 bases from J, the gap between germline ends came to 8 bases. CDR3: CASSDVLAKNIQYF. The CDR3 bases are TGCGCCAGCAGCGACGTCTTAGCCAAAAACATTCAGTACTTC.

The chain carries TRBV7-2 and TRBJ2-1, with 7 bases lining up with TRBD2. J lost 4 bases, V lost 2 bases, and 5 bases had no gene match. The CDR3 sequence is 15 residues long. The germline CDR1 and CDR2 sequences are SGHTA and FQGNSA. As DNA, the CDR3 is TGTGCCAGCAGCTTAAAAAGCGGGGTTTACAATGAGCAGTTCTTC. It yields the protein CASSLKSGVYNEQFF.

In this sample, this clonotype turned up many times. This chain connects TRBV30 to TRBJ2-5; perhaps TRBD2 as D (5 bases). Trimming pared 3 bases from V and 5 bases from J, leaving 16 bases between. Germline V gives CDR1 GTSNPN, CDR2 SVGIG (reference sequence). The CDR3 spans 14 residues. The CDR3 region is CAWSRGVALETQYF. CDR3 DNA sequence: TGTGCCTGGAGCCGGGGAGTAGCTTTGGAGACCCAGTACTTC.

In its sample, this clonotype was seen a few times. The V and J genes are TRBV5-5 and TRBJ1-3; a possible D gene is TRBD1 (6 bases). The V end lost 2 bases, the J end lost 0 bases, and 9 bases lay between the germline ends. The length of the CDR3 is 15 residues. Germline V gene lookup returns CDR1 SGHKS and CDR2 YYEKEE (reference sequence). CDR3 bases: TGTGCCAGCAGCTTCGACAGGAGCTCTGGAAACACCATATATTTT. Translation: CASSFDRSSGNTIYF.

Many counts were recorded for this clonotype. V usage is TRBV29-1 and J usage is TRBJ1-1; D possibly corresponds to TRBD1 (5 bases). Germline assignment: CDR1 SQVTM and CDR2 ANQGSEA. The CDR3 length is 13 residues. Trimming pared 5 bases from V and 0 bases from J, leaving 10 bases between. CDR3 amino acids: CSVLTEMNTEAFF. The CDR3 region has the DNA TGCAGCGTTTTGACAGAAATGAACACTGAAGCTTTCTTT.

Only a few counts were recorded for this clonotype. The chain combines TRBV12-3 or TRBV12-4 with TRBJ2-1, with 9 nucleotides matching TRBD2. The CDR3 spans 14 residues. The ends lost 2 bases at V and 7 bases at J; junction bases unmatched: 3. The CDR3 DNA reads TGTGCCAGCAGTTTACAGCGGGAGGTTAATGAGCAGTTCTTC. It yields the protein CASSLQREVNEQFF.

The table lists this clonotype with a few counts. The gene calls are TRBV30 and TRBJ2-6, with D hard to call. The germline V gene encodes CDR1 GTSNPN and CDR2 SVGIG (reference sequence). V gave up 3 bases and J gave up 1 base, with 4 bases separating them. CDR3 length: 13 amino acids. The CDR3 DNA sequence: TGTGCCTGGAGAGAGTCTGGGGCCAACGTCCTGACTTTC. It yields the protein CAWRESGANVLTF.

This clonotype was counted only a few times. V is TRBV7-8 and J is TRBJ2-7; 7 positions agree with TRBD1. With 5 bases clipped from V and 0 bases from J, the junction kept 10 bases outside the gene matches. This CDR3 is 16 amino acids long. Germline CDR1 reads SGHVS; CDR2 reads FQNEAQ. The CDR3 sequence: CASSARTGAYSYEQYF. DNA of the CDR3: TGTGCCAGCAGCGCCCGGACAGGAGCATACTCCTACGAGCAGTACTTC.

This clonotype has only a few counts. V gene TRBV3-1 combines with J gene TRBJ2-1, with TRBD2 identical over 7 bases. V trimming: 5 bases; J trimming: 9 bases; junction bases outside the gene matches: 10. From germline, CDR1 is LGHDT and CDR2 YNNKEL (reference sequence). This CDR3 has 14 amino acids. CDR3 coding DNA: TGTGCCAGCAGCGAGGGGTCAGGGAGGGGTGAGCAGTTCTTC. Its protein is CASSEGSGRGEQFF.

Many counts were recorded for this clonotype. This rearrangement joins TRBV27 to TRBJ2-7; TRBD1 or TRBD2 may be the D gene (5 bases each). In germline, CDR1 is MNHEY, CDR2 SMNVEV (reference sequence). The CDR3 loop spans 14 amino acids. Deletions cut 6 bases from V and 2 bases from J, with 14 bases between. CDR3 nucleotides: TGTGCCAGCAGCTGGGGACCAGAAACCTACGAGCAGTACTTC. Translating it yields CASSWGPETYEQYF.

The V gene is TRBV11-2, the J gene TRBJ2-5, with D perhaps given as TRBD1 or TRBD2 (5 bases each). Trimming removed 3 bases from V and 0 bases from J, with 11 bases in between. The CDR3 is 15 amino acids. Looked up from germline, CDR1 is SGHAT and CDR2 is FQNNGV. The CDR3 spells CASSFGGVYQETQYF. The CDR3 DNA sequence: TGTGCCAGCAGCTTTGGGGGAGTCTACCAAGAGACCCAGTACTTC.

This clonotype was seen a few times. The chain combines TRBV5-1 with TRBJ2-3; TRBD2 aligns across 7 bases. J lost 2 bases, V lost 3 bases, and 6 bases had no gene match. The CDR3 consists of 15 residues. The germline gives CDR1 SGHRS, CDR2 YFSETQ. In nucleotides, the CDR3 is TGCGCCAGCAGCTCGGGACTACGGGACACAGATACGCAGTATTTT. Translated, it gives CASSSGLRDTDTQYF.

The chain recombines TRBV18 with TRBJ2-2; a weak D match, TRBD2 (5 bases). This CDR3 comprises 16 residues. The V gene lost 0 bases and the J gene lost 5 bases, with 13 bases spanning the gap. CDR1 and CDR2 from the germline V gene are KGHSH and LQKENI. The CDR3 DNA reads TGTGCCAGCTCACCACCGGGCACCCCGGGGACCGGGGAGCTGTTTTTT. Its translation: CASSPPGTPGTGELFF.

The V call is TRBV9, the J call TRBJ2-2; D tentatively reads TRBD1 or TRBD2 (5 bases each). The CDR3 has 13 residues. Germline V CDR1 and CDR2: SGDLS, YYNGEE. Trimming shortened V by 5 bases and J by 7 bases, and 12 bases separated the two germline ends. This chain's CDR3 is CASRGTGLGELFF. As DNA, the CDR3 is TGTGCCAGCAGAGGGACGGGGCTCGGGGAGCTGTTTTTT.

This clonotype was recorded a few times. The chain is built from TRBV12-3 or TRBV12-4 and TRBJ2-7; possible D gene TRBD1, 5 bases. With 3 bases removed from V and 6 bases from J, the gap between germline ends came to 12 bases. The CDR3 totals 13 residues. In nucleotides, the CDR3 is TGTGCCAGCAGTTTGTCAGGGAAATCCGAGCAGTACTTC. This sequence encodes CASSLSGKSEQYF.

This clonotype was seen many times. The rearrangement uses TRBV10-3 and TRBJ1-5; 7 nucleotides align to TRBD1. Trimming took 5 bases from V and 6 from J; bases not matched to a gene: 4. The CDR3 consists of 13 residues. Germline V gives CDR1 ENHRY, CDR2 SYGVKD. CDR3 region: CAISTGVAQPQHF. In DNA form, the CDR3 reads TGTGCCATCAGTACAGGGGTAGCTCAGCCCCAGCATTTT.

The table lists this clonotype with a count of one. The V and J genes are TRBV3-1 and TRBJ2-7, with D tentatively TRBD1 (6 bases). This CDR3 is 17 amino acids long. The V gene's germline CDR1 is LGHDT and CDR2 YNNKEL (reference sequence). V was pared by 2 bases and J by 4 bases, with 21 bases between. In nucleotides, the CDR3 is TGTGCCAGCAGCCAAAGAAGACCGGGACACAGTCGTTACGAGCAGTACTTC. Its protein is CASSQRRPGHSRYEQYF.

The chain uses TRBV14 and TRBJ2-7; 14 positions match TRBD2. Germline trimming cut 6 bases from V and 5 bases from J; bases unmatched to any gene: 3. The CDR3 has 14 amino acids. Germline assignment: CDR1 SGHDN and CDR2 FVKESK. CDR3 sequence (DNA): TGTGCCAGCAGGGGACTAGCGGGAGATAACGAGCAGTACTTC. Residues: CASRGLAGDNEQYF.

V and J are TRBV11-2 and TRBJ2-1; 7 nucleotides line up with TRBD1. J gave up 7 bases and V 8 bases, and 5 bases lay outside the gene matches. Germline V gives CDR1 SGHAT, CDR2 FQNNGV. The CDR3 sequence is 12 residues long. The CDR3 region has the DNA TGTGCCAGCGACAGACAGGGTAATGAGCAGTTCTTC. Its translation: CASDRQGNEQFF.

V and J are TRBV6-2 or TRBV6-3 and TRBJ2-1; 8 bases fit TRBD2. The ends lost 0 bases at V and 3 bases at J; junction bases unmatched: 16. The CDR3 is made up of 20 amino acids. Germline V gives CDR1 MNHEY, CDR2 SVGEGT. The CDR3 DNA sequence: TGTGCCAGCAGTTACTCTGGACCAGCGGGAGAAAAAGAGGTCTACAATGAGCAGTTCTTC. It translates to CASSYSGPAGEKEVYNEQFF.

Ten or more counts support this clonotype. The rearrangement links TRBV7-2 to TRBJ2-3; perhaps TRBD1 as D (5 bases). Per germline, CDR1 SGHTA and CDR2 FQGNSA. The CDR3 consists of 13 residues. Between the trimmed V and J ends, which lost 2 bases and 4 bases, there was a span of 7 bases. Here the CDR3 reads CASSLQGSDTQYF. The CDR3 DNA reads as TGTGCCAGCAGCTTACAGGGATCAGATACGCAGTATTTT.

At least ten counts were recorded for this clonotype. V and J are TRBV20-1 and TRBJ2-1; 7 bases agree with TRBD2. Unmatched junction bases numbered 11, after V lost 6 bases and J lost 6 bases. Germline values: CDR1 DFQATT, CDR2 SNEGSKA (reference sequence). The CDR3 spans 14 residues. The CDR3 DNA is TGCAGTGCAAGGACTAGTGAATTTTTCAATGAGCAGTTCTTC. Translation: CSARTSEFFNEQFF.

The chain employs TRBV7-9 and TRBJ2-7; the match to TRBD1 covers 8 bases. The CDR3 runs to 13 residues. Unmatched junction bases numbered 8, after V lost 8 bases and J lost 5 bases. CDR1 and CDR2 (germline): SEHNR, FQNEAQ (reference sequence). For the CDR3, the DNA is TGTGCCAGCGGAGCCTCAGGGGGCCACGAGCAGTACTTC. This encodes CASGASGGHEQYF.

This clonotype was recorded a few times. The chain is built from TRBV2 and TRBJ2-2; D might be TRBD1 (6 bases). The CDR3 totals 14 residues. Trimming took 6 bases from V and 11 from J, leaving 19 bases between them. Germline assignment: CDR1 SNHLY and CDR2 FYNNEI. The CDR3 is CASREILQGTELFF. In nucleotides, the CDR3 is TGTGCCAGCAGAGAAATTCTACAGGGAACTGAGCTGTTTTTT.

This chain links TRBV19 with TRBJ2-1; 11 nucleotides agree with TRBD2. Germline CDR1 LNHDA, CDR2 SQIVND (reference sequence). With V trimmed by 5 bases and J by 6 bases, 9 bases remained unmatched. This CDR3 is built from 16 residues. The CDR3 nucleotides are TGTGCCAGTAGTCCGTCTAGCGGGAGGTTTTTCAATGAGCAGTTCTTC. Translation gives CASSPSSGRFFNEQFF.

The chain joins TRBV21-1 to TRBJ2-7; the D call of TRBD1 is as the table states it, not checked on the DNA. TRBV21-1 is annotated as a pseudogene. The length of the CDR3 is 13 residues. The CDR3 region is CASSKSGVGEQYF. CDR3 coding DNA: TGTGCCAGCAGCAAGTCAGGGGTAGGAGAGCAGTACTTC.

The J gene is TRBJ2-7, the V gene TRBV7-2, with D unresolved. From germline, CDR1 is SGHTA and CDR2 FQGNSA. The CDR3 is made up of 11 amino acids. V was trimmed by 5 bases and J by 6 bases, leaving 8 bases between them. The CDR3 DNA reads TGTGCCAGCAGCCAGAGCACCGAGCAGTACTTC. This translates into CASSQSTEQYF.

This clonotype appeared a few times. The V call is TRBV7-2, the J call TRBJ2-1; a weak D match, TRBD1 (6 bases). V dropped 1 base and J dropped 8 bases, with 9 bases sitting between them. The germline V gene has CDR1 SGHTA and CDR2 FQGNSA. This CDR3 comprises 13 residues. The CDR3 loop is CASSLGRGHEQFF. CDR3 sequence (DNA): TGTGCCAGCAGCTTAGGCAGGGGCCATGAGCAGTTCTTC.